This passage covers 10 T cell receptor beta chains from one sample sequenced in a study of CD8 T cells in ankylosing spondylitis. Study observations and caveats: One TCR beta motif, made up of 7 or 8 highly homologous variants, appeared characteristic of ankylosing spondylitis blood.

No cognate antigen is known for these TCRs. TCRdb reprocessed the 5' RACE reads with MiXCR, giving one entry per CDR3 protein. The data contain about 540,000 distinct CDR3 sequences, roughly 12% of them singletons. Sequencing was done on a sample of blood, either unsorted or a sorted T cell fraction (not recorded which). The receptors derive from a male donor with ankylosing spondylitis.

V and J are TRBV5-1 and TRBJ2-7; 9 nucleotides match TRBD1. The CDR3 has 15 residues. V gave up 4 bases and J gave up 4 bases; unmatched junction bases: 9. Germline loops: CDR1 SGHRS, CDR2 YFSETQ. CDR3 loop: CASSRTGGHAYEQYF. As DNA, the CDR3 is TGCGCCAGCAGCCGAACAGGGGGCCATGCTTACGAGCAGTACTTC.

The chain couples TRBV25-1 to TRBJ2-6; the D call may be TRBD1 or TRBD2 (5 bases each). Germline CDR1 MGHDK, CDR2 SYGVNS. With 9 bases removed from V and 4 bases from J, the gap between germline ends came to 13 bases. The CDR3 length is 14 residues. CDR3 loop: CARGVGLGANVLTF. The CDR3 DNA reads TGTGCCAGGGGGGTGGGGCTAGGGGCCAACGTCCTGACTTTC. Supplemented by reference TRBV25-1 and TRBJ2-6, the full variable domain reads EADIYQTPRYLVIGTGKKITLECSQTMGHDKMYWYQQDPGMELHLIHYSYGVNSTEKGDLSSESTVSRIRTEHFPLTLESARPSHTSQYLCARGVGLGANVLTFGAGSRLTVL.

This clonotype was counted only a few times. V usage is TRBV2 and J usage is TRBJ1-6; D gene unclear. V shed 6 bases and J shed 7 bases, with 13 bases lying between them. Germline V lookup: CDR1 SNHLY, CDR2 FYNNEI. The CDR3 is made up of 14 amino acids. CDR3 in amino acids: CASRFGWGNSPLHF. CDR3 DNA sequence: TGTGCCAGCAGGTTCGGTTGGGGAAATTCACCCCTCCACTTT.

This clonotype was observed many times. The chain recombines TRBV5-1 with TRBJ2-3; TRBD1 might be the D (5 bases). Germline V gives CDR1 SGHRS, CDR2 YFSETQ. The length of the CDR3 is 13 residues. V was cut by 10 bases and J by 1 base, with 13 bases left in between. The CDR3 loop reads CAWSKTGTDTQYF. The DNA of the CDR3 is TGCGCCTGGAGTAAGACAGGCACAGATACGCAGTATTTT. Supplemented by reference TRBV5-1 and TRBJ2-3, the full variable domain reads KAGVTQTPRYLIKTRGQQVTLSCSPISGHRSVSWYQQTPGQGLQFLFEYFSETQRNKGNFPGRFSGRQFSNSRSEMNVSTLELGDSALYLCAWSKTGTDTQYFGPGTRLTVL.

V and J are TRBV3-1 and TRBJ2-2; D may correspond to TRBD1 or TRBD2 (5 bases each). The CDR3 consists of 15 residues. The germline CDR1 and CDR2 sequences are LGHDT and YNNKEL (reference sequence). V lost 4 bases, J lost 3 bases, and 12 bases lay in between. Here the CDR3 DNA reads TGTGCCAGCAGCCCCGAGGGGAGAGACACCGGGGAGCTGTTTTTT. This gives the protein CASSPEGRDTGELFF.

The chain has TRBV18 and TRBJ2-4; D remains unclear. Trimming took 4 bases from V and 7 from J, leaving 20 bases between them. The CDR3 is 16 residues long. Germline V lookup: CDR1 KGHSH, CDR2 LQKENI. The CDR3 bases are TGTGCCAGCTCACTCACTCCGCCCCCCGAATGGAACATTCAGTACTTC. Translated: CASSLTPPPEWNIQYF.

This clonotype was recorded a few times. This chain connects TRBV27 to TRBJ2-3, with 14 bases identical to TRBD2. This CDR3 contains 19 residues. J was trimmed by 3 bases and V by 3 bases; bases with no gene match: 11. Germline V gene data show CDR1 as MNHEY and CDR2 as SMNVEV (reference sequence). In nucleotides, the CDR3 is TGTGCCAGCAGTTTCCGACTAGCGGGAGGGCCGTTGCTGACAGATACGCAGTATTTT. It yields the protein CASSFRLAGGPLLTDTQYF.

The sample holds many counts of this clonotype. The J gene is TRBJ2-1, the V gene TRBV7-8, with TRBD2 as a possible D gene (6 bases). The ends were cut back, 8 bases at V and 0 bases at J, with 14 bases in the middle. Germline V gene lookup returns CDR1 SGHVS and CDR2 FQNEAQ. This CDR3 is built from 15 residues. CDR3 sequence (DNA): TGTGCCAGCCTTTTGGAGGGAAGCTCCTACAATGAGCAGTTCTTC. Encoded protein: CASLLEGSSYNEQFF.

CDR3 nucleotides: TGTGCCAGCAGTTTAGTGTGGGGAGGGGAGCAGTACTTC. It specifies CASSLVWGGEQYF. The J gene is TRBJ2-7, the V gene TRBV12-3 or TRBV12-4, with TRBD2 identical over 7 bases. Trimming at V came to 1 base and at J to 7 bases, leaving 4 bases not matched to a gene. This CDR3 has 13 residues.

This chain connects TRBV3-1 to TRBJ1-6; no clear D gene. The germline V and J ends were trimmed by 4 bases and 9 bases, with 10 bases remaining between them. CDR1 and CDR2 from the germline V gene are LGHDT and YNNKEL (reference sequence). This CDR3 is built from 13 residues. The CDR3 sequence is CASSLGSSSPLHF. The CDR3 DNA reads TGTGCCAGCAGCCTCGGAAGCAGTTCACCCCTCCACTTT.